This TCR beta chain was recovered during a study of breast tumors, draining lymph nodes, adjacent tissues. This clonotype has at least ten counts. Its antigen is currently unknown. The CDR3 covers 12 residues. Germline CDR1 WSHSY, CDR2 SAAADI. Trimming removed 4 bases at V and 9 bases at J, with 10 bases between. TCRdb reprocessed the multiplex PCR reads via MiXCR and lists one record per CDR3 protein. The sample lists 200,000 or so distinct CDR3 sequences; over 25% were seen once. The study, taken as a whole, reports: The data were judged consistent with most tumor T cells coming from lymph node and expanding in tumor. Tumor repertoires ranked between lymph nodes and nontumor tissue in diversity, with V and J gene preferences.

The lymph nodes were axillary draining lymph nodes from breast cancer patients. This clonotype was sampled from a female donor with breast cancer. Some clones in this sample may be carry-over from other donors' samples. V is TRBV10-2 and J is TRBJ2-1; D might be TRBD2 (5 bases). The sample was axillary lymph node tissue. In DNA, the CDR3 is TGCGCCAGCAGTGTGGGCGCGGGTGAGCAGTTCTTC. Amino acid sequence: CASSVGAGEQFF.